This T cell receptor beta chain was found in a study of T cell repertoires in cytomegalovirus infection (dated by TCRdb to the late 2010s). Background for the entire study: Because public TCR beta signatures pointed to carriage of CMV infection together with the matching HLA type, the HLA type of each donor mattered for the analysis. The research as a whole found: The ex vivo response was dominated by HLA-C-restricted CMV-specific TCR beta clonotypes, which also provided the single most frequent clonotype in two of eight donors. Carriers of CMV infection plus the relevant HLA type were discriminated by the cumulative frequency of public TCR beta family members in the study cohort and in an independent roughly 400-donor cohort.

Sequencing used an Illumina HiSeq 1500. TCRdb trimmed the raw reads at Q25, called clones with MiXCR and kept productive beta chains. When rows share a CDR3 protein, they turn into one entry using the most common DNA and genes. The sample table records roughly 640,000 distinct CDR3 sequences; 20% to 25% of these occur just once. Clones ranked in the top ten supply less than 10% of the sample. This clonotype was counted a few times. Its antigen specificity is not known. There are no base qualities to consult, and no much larger clone falls within one base. Material: CD8+ T cells from PBMCs. This TCR was recovered from a human donor in good health (CMV status not recorded). Some clones in this sample may be carry-over from other donors' samples.

The CDR3 region: CASNRGGSEAFF. The nucleotide sequence reads TGTGCCAGCAATAGGGGAGGTTCGGAAGCTTTCTTT. This chain joins TRBV25-1 to TRBJ1-1, and possibly TRBD1, on 5 matching bases. Taken from the germline V gene, the CDR1 and CDR2 loops are MGHDK and SYGVNS. The trim is 7 bases for V and 8 bases for J, with a gap of 14 bases between the germline ends. CDR3 length: 12 amino acids, cysteine to phenylalanine. Of the read, only the CDR3 DNA is kept; its 36 bases are in frame from base 1. With the portions outside the CDR3 filled from the reference TRBV25-1 and TRBJ1-1 genes, the complete variable region becomes EADIYQTPRYLVIGTGKKITLECSQTMGHDKMYWYQQDPGMELHLIHYSYGVNSTEKGDLSSESTVSRIRTEHFPLTLESARPSHTSQYLCASNRGGSEAFFGQGTRLTVV.